This TCR beta chain was found in a study of blood T cell repertoires in COVID-19. Study as a whole: PBMCs, B-cell-depleted T cells, or T cells were the source of the cDNA or gDNA that made up the material.

Germline V CDR1 and CDR2: SGDLS, YYNGEE. Trimming took 0 bases from V and 2 from J; bases not matched to a gene: 1. The CDR3 length is 14 residues. Clones were sequenced by immunoSEQ multiplex PCR, and TCRdb holds only the in-frame ones, with some missing. The table lists 250,000 to 350,000 clones, 80% to 90% of them singletons. The chain is built from TRBV9 and TRBJ2-7; 8 bases are shared with TRBD2. The receptor comes from a woman aged 45-59 years with COVID-19, enrolled during active disease. Sequences were obtained from peripheral blood. This CDR3 is CASSVAGGPYEQYF. As DNA, the CDR3 is TGTGCCAGCAGCGTAGCGGGAGGGCCCTACGAGCAGTACTTC.